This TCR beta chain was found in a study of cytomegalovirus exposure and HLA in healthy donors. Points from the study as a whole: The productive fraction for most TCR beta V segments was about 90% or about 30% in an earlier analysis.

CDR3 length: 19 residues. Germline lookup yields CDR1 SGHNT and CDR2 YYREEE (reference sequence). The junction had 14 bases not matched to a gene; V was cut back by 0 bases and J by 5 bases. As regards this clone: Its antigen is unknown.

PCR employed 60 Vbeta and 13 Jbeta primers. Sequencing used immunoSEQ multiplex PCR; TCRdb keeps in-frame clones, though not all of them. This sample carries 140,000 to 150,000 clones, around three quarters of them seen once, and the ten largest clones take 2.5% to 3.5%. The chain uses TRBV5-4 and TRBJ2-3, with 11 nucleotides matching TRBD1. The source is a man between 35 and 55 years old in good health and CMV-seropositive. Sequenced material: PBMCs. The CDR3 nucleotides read TGTGCCAGCAGCTTGGAGGGGCCACGGACAGGGGGCGCGTTAGATACGCAGTATTTT. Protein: CASSLEGPRTGGALDTQYF. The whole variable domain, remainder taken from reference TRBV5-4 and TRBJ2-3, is ETGVTQSPTHLIKTRGQQVTLRCSSQSGHNTVSWYQQALGQGPQFIFQYYREEENGRGNFPPRFSGLQFPNYSSELNVNALELDDSALYLCASSLEGPRTGGALDTQYFGPGTRLTVL.